This is a list of T cell receptor beta chains from one sample in a study of radiotherapy plus CTLA-4 blockade in lung cancer. The method was immunoSEQ multiplex PCR; TCRdb's version includes in-frame clones alone and lacks a portion of them. This sample has approximately 70,000 clones, with less than 85% found just once. Source: peripheral blood, taken from a patient treated with radiotherapy plus ipilimumab. The receptors shown here come from a human donor with non-small cell lung cancer whose response to radiotherapy plus ipilimumab could not be evaluated. Some clones in this sample may be carry-over from other donors' samples. CDR3s include the opening cysteine and the closing phenylalanine or tryptophan. The D gene is left open where the match is weak. For some rows the clone size is stated as once, few or many, or as a class when expanded; others skip it.

J: TRBJ2-5; size: .; V: TRBV4-2; D: TRBD1; CDR3: CASSRLGQGGETQYF; DNA: TGTGCCAGCAGCCGACTGGGACAGGGTGGAGAGACCCAGTACTTC
J: TRBJ2-7; size: .; V: TRBV9; D: .; CDR3: CASSVDTGTIGEQYF; DNA: TGTGCCAGCAGCGTAGACACAGGGACTATCGGCGAGCAGTACTTC
J: TRBJ1-2; size: .; V: TRBV29-1; D: .; CDR3: CSVETGFLQGYTF; DNA: TGCAGCGTTGAAACGGGGTTTTTACAAGGCTACACCTTC
J: TRBJ1-4; size: .; V: TRBV4-3; D: .; CDR3: CASSRLTGMDEKLFF; DNA: TGCGCCAGCAGTCGATTAACAGGAATGGATGAAAAACTGTTTTTT
J: TRBJ1-2; size: .; V: TRBV11-2; D: .; CDR3: CASSLLGGSYGYTF; DNA: TGTGCCAGCAGCTTACTAGGGGGTAGCTATGGCTACACCTTC
J: TRBJ2-1; size: .; V: TRBV4-3; D: .; CDR3: CASSQAGDNEQFF; DNA: TGCGCCAGCAGCCAAGCGGGGGACAATGAGCAGTTCTTC
J: TRBJ1-2; size: .; V: TRBV5-4; D: .; CDR3: CASSLGGGGPYGYTF; DNA: TGTGCCAGCAGCTTGGGGGGAGGGGGACCATATGGCTACACCTTC
J: TRBJ2-1; size: .; V: TRBV5-1; D: TRBD2; CDR3: CASSLAGAFYNEQFF; DNA: TGCGCCAGCAGCTTAGCGGGGGCCTTCTACAATGAGCAGTTCTTC
J: TRBJ1-4; size: few; V: TRBV5-6; D: .; CDR3: CASSRDTVKLFF; DNA: TGTGCCAGCAGCCGGGACACCGTAAAACTGTTTTTT
J: TRBJ1-2; size: .; V: TRBV27; D: .; CDR3: CASGFQGRVSGYTF; DNA: TGTGCCAGCGGTTTCCAGGGCAGGGTGAGCGGCTACACCTTC
J: TRBJ2-7; size: few; V: TRBV28; D: .; CDR3: CASSLGVSYEQYF; DNA: TGTGCCAGCAGTTTGGGAGTCTCCTACGAGCAGTACTTC
J: TRBJ1-1; size: .; V: TRBV18; D: .; CDR3: CASSPSRGDTEAFF; DNA: TGTGCCAGCTCACCCTCGCGGGGGGACACTGAAGCTTTCTTT
J: TRBJ2-1; size: .; V: TRBV9; D: .; CDR3: CASSVSGENNEQFF; DNA: TGTGCCAGCAGCGTCTCAGGGGAGAACAATGAGCAGTTCTTC
J: TRBJ1-2; size: once; V: TRBV5-1; D: .; CDR3: CASSPDSYYGYTF; DNA: TGCGCCAGCAGCCCAGACAGCTACTATGGCTACACCTTC
J: TRBJ2-5; size: .; V: TRBV28; D: .; CDR3: CASGPLQETQYF; DNA: TGTGCCAGCGGCCCCCTCCAAGAGACCCAGTACTTC
J: TRBJ2-7; size: once; V: TRBV29-1; D: .; CDR3: CSVEAQGHEQYF; DNA: TGCAGCGTTGAAGCTCAGGGCCACGAGCAGTACTTC
J: TRBJ1-1; size: .; V: TRBV2; D: .; CDR3: CASREQQRTEAFF; DNA: TGTGCCAGCAGGGAACAGCAGAGGACTGAAGCTTTCTTT
J: TRBJ1-2; size: .; V: TRBV6-6; D: TRBD1; CDR3: CASTPRSQGVGYTF; DNA: TGTGCCAGCACTCCAAGGTCCCAGGGGGTTGGCTACACCTTC
J: TRBJ1-2; size: .; V: TRBV7-8; D: .; CDR3: CASSLDRAEDGYTF; DNA: TGTGCCAGCAGCTTAGACAGGGCGGAAGATGGCTACACCTTC
J: TRBJ2-2; size: few; V: TRBV5-1; D: .; CDR3: CASSFQGRDTGELFF; DNA: TGCGCCAGCAGCTTTCAGGGTAGGGACACCGGGGAGCTGTTTTTT
J: TRBJ1-5; size: few; V: TRBV7-8; D: TRBD1; CDR3: CASSLQGGSNQPQHF; DNA: TGTGCCAGCAGCCTCCAGGGGGGTAGCAATCAGCCCCAGCATTTT
J: TRBJ2-1; size: .; V: TRBV7-2; D: TRBD2; CDR3: CASSPSGGAHNEQFF; DNA: TGTGCCAGCAGCCCTAGCGGGGGGGCCCACAATGAGCAGTTCTTC
J: TRBJ1-4; size: few; V: TRBV4-3; D: TRBD1; CDR3: CASSQDLGGATNEKLFF; DNA: TGCGCCAGCAGCCAAGATTTAGGGGGCGCAACTAATGAAAAACTGTTTTTT
J: TRBJ2-7; size: .; V: TRBV18; D: .; CDR3: CASSLSGTYEQYF; DNA: TGTGCCAGCTCACTTAGCGGCACCTACGAGCAGTACTTC
J: TRBJ1-1; size: .; V: TRBV19; D: .; CDR3: CASSPLRDSSPEAFF; DNA: TGTGCCAGTAGTCCTCTCCGGGACTCCTCTCCCGAAGCTTTCTTT
J: TRBJ2-7; size: .; V: TRBV11-2; D: TRBD1; CDR3: CASRTGTGFSYEQYF; DNA: TGTGCCAGCAGGACCGGGACAGGGTTCTCCTACGAGCAGTACTTC
J: TRBJ1-5; size: .; V: TRBV28; D: .; CDR3: CASSLQGFSNQPQHF; DNA: TGTGCCAGCAGTTTACAGGGTTTTAGCAATCAGCCCCAGCATTTT
J: TRBJ1-1; size: few; V: TRBV14; D: .; CDR3: CASSLPGAPGTEAFF; DNA: TGTGCCAGCAGCCTACCGGGAGCCCCCGGGACTGAAGCTTTCTTT
J: TRBJ1-1; size: .; V: TRBV6-5; D: .; CDR3: CASSESLNTEAFF; DNA: TGTGCCAGCAGTGAGAGCCTGAACACTGAAGCTTTCTTT
J: TRBJ1-4; size: .; V: TRBV5-1; D: TRBD1; CDR3: CASGAHRGDEKLFF; DNA: TGCGCCAGCGGAGCCCACAGGGGTGATGAAAAACTGTTTTTT
J: TRBJ2-1; size: .; V: TRBV6-5; D: TRBD2; CDR3: CASSYSQQGGEQFF; DNA: TGTGCCAGCAGTTACTCCCAGCAGGGAGGGGAGCAGTTCTTC
J: TRBJ2-2; size: .; V: TRBV6-5; D: TRBD1; CDR3: CASSFQGVGTGELFF; DNA: TGTGCCAGCAGTTTCCAGGGGGTAGGGACCGGGGAGCTGTTTTTT
J: TRBJ2-4; size: .; V: TRBV6-1; D: TRBD1; CDR3: CASSGYGTENIQYF; DNA: TGTGCCAGCAGTGGATATGGGACAGAAAACATTCAGTACTTC
J: TRBJ2-2; size: .; V: TRBV2; D: TRBD1; CDR3: CASSLQGGKNTGELFF; DNA: TGTGCCAGCAGCCTACAGGGGGGCAAGAACACCGGGGAGCTGTTTTTT
J: TRBJ1-6; size: .; V: TRBV6-5; D: .; CDR3: CASPPGGRGSPLHF; DNA: TGTGCCAGCCCCCCTGGGGGAAGGGGGTCACCCCTCCACTTT
J: TRBJ2-7; size: many; V: TRBV7-9; D: .; CDR3: CASSLDFPYEQYF; DNA: TGTGCCAGCAGCTTAGACTTTCCCTACGAGCAGTACTTC
J: TRBJ2-1; size: once; V: TRBV19; D: TRBD1; CDR3: CASTPGTGSYSEQFF; DNA: TGTGCCAGTACCCCAGGGACAGGGAGTTATTCTGAGCAGTTCTTC
J: TRBJ2-1; size: .; V: TRBV5-1; D: TRBD2; CDR3: CASSLAPAGGYNEQFF; DNA: TGCGCCAGCAGCTTGGCTCCAGCGGGGGGGTACAATGAGCAGTTCTTC
J: TRBJ2-1; size: .; V: TRBV2; D: TRBD1; CDR3: CASSEGNWDSGEQFF; DNA: TGTGCCAGCAGTGAAGGCAACTGGGACAGTGGTGAGCAGTTCTTC
J: TRBJ2-7; size: .; V: TRBV27; D: TRBD1; CDR3: CASSLSPGQGGYEQYF; DNA: TGTGCCAGCAGTTTATCGCCGGGACAGGGGGGCTACGAGCAGTACTTC
J: TRBJ2-2; size: .; V: TRBV5-1; D: .; CDR3: CASSLAQTNTGELFF; DNA: TGCGCCAGCAGCTTGGCCCAAACGAACACCGGGGAGCTGTTTTTT
J: TRBJ2-2; size: .; V: TRBV18; D: .; CDR3: CASSPSVLIWGNTGELFF; DNA: TGTGCCAGCTCACCCTCCGTCTTAATATGGGGCAACACCGGGGAGCTGTTTTTT
J: TRBJ2-1; size: once; V: TRBV20-1; D: TRBD1; CDR3: CSRGQDNEQFF; DNA: TGCAGTAGGGGGCAGGACAATGAGCAGTTCTTC
J: TRBJ1-2; size: .; V: TRBV5-6; D: TRBD1; CDR3: CASSFNRGYGYTF; DNA: TGTGCCAGCAGCTTTAACAGGGGGTATGGCTACACCTTC
J: TRBJ2-6; size: once; V: TRBV5-6; D: .; CDR3: CASSLATGTYSGANVLTF; DNA: TGTGCCAGCAGCTTGGCTACCGGGACTTACTCTGGGGCCAACGTCCTGACTTTC
J: TRBJ1-1; size: .; V: TRBV6-6; D: .; CDR3: CASTPPGQTTEAFF; DNA: TGTGCCAGCACTCCGCCGGGACAAACCACTGAAGCTTTCTTT
J: TRBJ1-2; size: many; V: TRBV7-9; D: .; CDR3: CASSRTMDYGYTF; DNA: TGTGCCAGCAGTAGGACAATGGACTATGGCTACACCTTC
J: TRBJ1-3; size: few; V: TRBV2; D: .; CDR3: CASSEEGGVLNTIYF; DNA: TGTGCCAGCAGTGAAGAAGGGGGAGTCCTAAACACCATATATTTT
J: TRBJ1-1; size: .; V: TRBV9; D: .; CDR3: CASSAAIATEAFF; DNA: TGTGCCAGCAGCGCCGCAATAGCCACTGAAGCTTTCTTT
J: TRBJ1-2; size: .; V: TRBV30; D: .; CDR3: CAWGGGAYGYTF; DNA: TGTGCCTGGGGGGGAGGGGCCTATGGCTACACCTTC
J: TRBJ2-7; size: .; V: TRBV7-3; D: .; CDR3: CASSLGRSEEQYF; DNA: TGTGCCAGCAGCTTGGGGAGGAGTGAAGAGCAGTACTTC
J: TRBJ2-3; size: .; V: TRBV11-3; D: .; CDR3: CASSLPGAATDTQYF; DNA: TGTGCCAGCAGTTTACCGGGAGCGGCGACAGATACGCAGTATTTT
J: TRBJ2-7; size: once; V: TRBV15; D: TRBD1; CDR3: CATSRGGTESYEQYF; DNA: TGTGCCACCAGCAGAGGGGGGACAGAGTCCTACGAGCAGTACTTC
J: TRBJ1-4; size: .; V: TRBV19; D: TRBD1; CDR3: CASSIGADRLGKLFF; DNA: TGTGCCAGTAGTATAGGAGCGGACAGGTTGGGAAAACTGTTTTTT
J: TRBJ2-1; size: .; V: TRBV28; D: TRBD2; CDR3: CASSLGGSSYNEQFF; DNA: TGTGCCAGCAGTTTAGGCGGGAGCTCCTACAATGAGCAGTTCTTC
J: TRBJ1-4; size: .; V: TRBV18; D: TRBD1; CDR3: CASSDRVVDEKLFF; DNA: TGTGCCAGCTCGGACAGGGTCGTGGATGAAAAACTGTTTTTT
J: TRBJ2-7; size: .; V: TRBV30; D: .; CDR3: CAWSTAGDGYEQYF; DNA: TGTGCCTGGAGTACGGCAGGGGATGGCTACGAGCAGTACTTC
J: TRBJ1-2; size: .; V: TRBV28; D: TRBD1; CDR3: CASSLRTGYGYTF; DNA: TGTGCCAGCAGTTTACGGACAGGCTATGGCTACACCTTC
J: TRBJ1-3; size: .; V: TRBV5-4; D: TRBD1; CDR3: CASSTPGQGSSGNTIYF; DNA: TGTGCCAGCAGCACGCCGGGACAGGGGAGCTCTGGAAACACCATATATTTT